Presented here are 5 T cell receptor beta chains from one specimen sequenced in a study of tumor-infiltrating lymphocytes in primary liver carcinoma. Blood RNA came from unsorted whole blood; germline DNA was also extracted. The researchers produced TCR beta cDNA from roughly 550 ng total RNA with a constant-region primer. Three rounds of nested multiplex PCR with slightly modified ARM-PCR produced TCR beta libraries. Running nine to ten cycles apiece, the first two PCR rounds relied on TRBV1-TRBV30 forward primers together with a C-beta reverse primer. TCRdb re-derived calls from the multiplex PCR reads in MiXCR, one entry per CDR3 protein. This sample has about 200,000 distinct CDR3 sequences, with approximately 65% found just once. What was sequenced was peripheral blood. Receptors originate from a woman aged 55-75 years with primary liver carcinoma and hepatitis B virus infection.

Details on this clonotype: This CDR3 is missing its conserved last phenylalanine or tryptophan, likely due to a read error. The CDR3 nucleotides read TGTACCAGCAACCGGCCAGGCAAGAACTATGGCTACACCCTC. As protein: CTSNRPGKNYGYTL. This chain links TRBV11-2 with TRBJ1-2; D remains unclear. The CDR3 covers 14 residues. Germline CDR1 is SGHAT and CDR2 is FQNNGV.

This chain joins TRBV7-9 and TRBJ2-1, with TRBD2 matching 7 bases. The CDR3 length is 12 residues. Germline V gives CDR1 SEHNR, CDR2 FQNEAQ (reference sequence). V lost 7 bases to trimming and J lost 15 bases; unmatched junction nucleotides: 12. The CDR3: CASNLGEGARFF. Written as DNA, the CDR3 is TGTGCCAGCAACCTCGGGGAGGGTGCAAGGTTCTTC.

Turning to this clonotype: One base away lies a much larger clone, so this may be a sequencing read error. The chain links TRBV6-5 to TRBJ1-6; maybe TRBD1 (5 bases). Germline values: CDR1 MNHEY, CDR2 SVGAGI. The CDR3 is made up of 16 amino acids. DNA for the CDR3: TGTGCCAGCAGCCCCGACAGAGCCTCCTATAATTCATCCCTCCACTTT. This gives the protein CASSPDRASYNSSLHF.

Remarks on this clonotype: With a much larger clone just one base away, this may be a read error. The chain employs TRBV6-5 and TRBJ1-5, with D uncertain. The CDR3 consists of 13 residues. CDR1 MNHEY and CDR2 SVGAGI come from the germline V gene. CDR3 bases: TGTGCCAACAGTTTGTCCAGGAGACAGCCCCAGCATTTT. Protein product: CANSLSRRQPQHF.

This clonotype has just one count. Compared with germline, one end of the junction differs, possibly owing to a read error. The rearrangement links TRBV12-3 or TRBV12-4 to TRBJ1-1, with D possibly TRBD1 on 5 matching bases. The CDR3 is made up of 15 amino acids. The CDR3 sequence: CASGPTGTAGTEAFF. Written as DNA, the CDR3 is TGTGCCAGCGGTCCGACGGGAACAGCGGGGACTGAGGCTTTCTTT.